This T cell receptor beta chain was recovered during a study of blood T cells in healthy people across ages. This clonotype has ten or more counts. Together with a sample-barcoded 5' primer, a J-beta primer mix was included in a second PCR lasting about 7 to 11 cycles. TCRdb called the 5' RACE reads again in MiXCR, with one record for every CDR3 protein. The sample shows over a million distinct CDR3 sequences, about 23% of them seen only once. The CDR3 is 17 amino acids. The germline V gene encodes CDR1 MNHEY and CDR2 SMNVEV (reference sequence). V was clipped by 1 base and J by 4 bases; unmatched bases: 6. These data were likewise used in another study, on T cells of mothers and their children. According to that study: From each mother came over 8.5 million TCR beta CDR3 reads, and from each child came 2.5 million to 3.5 million. Overlap in related mother-child pairs always slightly exceeded unrelated pairs, never significantly.

The receptor was isolated from a girl aged 2 to 9 in good health. This rearrangement joins TRBV27 to TRBJ2-1; TRBD2 matches 11 bases. The sequenced material came from blood. As DNA, the CDR3 is TGTGCCAGCAGTTTATTACTAGCGGGAGATCCGTACAATGAGCAGTTCTTC. Protein product: CASSLLLAGDPYNEQFF.